The T cell receptor beta chain under discussion was sequenced for a study of blood T cell repertoires in COVID-19. Study context: The analysed material was cDNA or gDNA that came from T cells, B-cell-depleted T cells, or PBMCs.

The method was immunoSEQ multiplex PCR; TCRdb's version includes in-frame clones alone and lacks a portion of them. This sample has about 91,000 clones, with 76% found just once. Looked up from germline, CDR1 is MGHRA and CDR2 is YSYEKL. Losses at the gene ends were 2 bases for V and 8 bases for J; bases not matched to a gene: 6. The CDR3 runs to 15 residues. The clonotype was recovered from a man in his 70s with acute or convalescent COVID-19. The chain employs TRBV4-1 and TRBJ1-4, with 9 bases aligning to TRBD1. Source material: peripheral blood. The CDR3: CASSQQTGGWEKLFF. The CDR3 bases are TGCGCCAGCAGCCAACAGACAGGGGGTTGGGAAAAACTGTTTTTT.